One sample yielded the 28 T cell receptor beta chains listed below, sequenced in a study of cytotoxic CD8 clonotypes in ibrutinib-treated CLL. Assay used: immunoSEQ multiplex PCR; TCRdb lists only in-frame clones, some missing. The sample lists around 330,000 clones, over 55% occurring once. The source was PBMCs, collected after 36 months of ibrutinib treatment. These receptor sequences come from a human donor with chronic lymphocytic leukemia.

This clone was counted a few times. This chain joins TRBV2 and TRBJ2-2; 9 nucleotides match TRBD1. The J segment lost 7 bases and the V segment lost 4 bases, leaving 1 base of the junction unmatched. The CDR3 covers 13 residues. Germline V gene lookup returns CDR1 SNHLY and CDR2 FYNNEI. The CDR3 here is CASSGQGDGELFF. The CDR3 nucleotides are TGTGCCAGCAGTGGACAGGGGGACGGGGAGCTGTTTTTT.

The chain is built from TRBV29-1 and TRBJ2-2, with D unresolved. This CDR3 contains 14 residues. Trimming stripped 7 bases from V and 0 bases from J, with 12 bases between. In germline, CDR1 is SQVTM, CDR2 ANQGSEA. CDR3 nucleotides: TGCAGCGCAGAGCCTGGGGCGAACACCGGGGAGCTGTTTTTT. It is translated as CSAEPGANTGELFF.

In this sample, this clone turned up a few times. The chain recombines TRBV11-2 with TRBJ2-3; D is perhaps TRBD2 (5 bases). V lost 1 base to trimming and J lost 1 base, with 6 bases between them. Germline assignment: CDR1 SGHAT and CDR2 FQNNGV. This CDR3 has 14 amino acids. This chain's CDR3 is CASSLVGGTDTQYF. CDR3 in DNA: TGTGCCAGCAGCTTAGTCGGGGGCACAGATACGCAGTATTTT.

The V call is TRBV4-1, the J call TRBJ2-5; 8 bases are shared with TRBD1. This CDR3 spans 15 amino acids. Trimming at V came to 4 bases and at J to 5 bases, leaving 9 bases not matched to a gene. Germline loops: CDR1 MGHRA, CDR2 YSYEKL. For the CDR3, the DNA is TGCGCCAGCAGCCGGAGACAGGGGTTAGGGGAGACCCAGTACTTC. Its translation: CASSRRQGLGETQYF.

This chain links TRBV9 with TRBJ2-7, with 10 bases aligning to TRBD2. The CDR3 covers 15 residues. V was pared by 3 bases and J by 5 bases, with 8 bases of the junction left unmatched. Germline CDR1 SGDLS, CDR2 YYNGEE. The CDR3 spells CASSAIAGGTHEQYF. Here the CDR3 DNA reads TGTGCCAGCAGCGCAATAGCGGGAGGCACCCACGAGCAGTACTTC.

The rearrangement joins TRBV2 to TRBJ2-7, with D uncertain. In germline, CDR1 is SNHLY, CDR2 FYNNEI. Trimming removed 4 bases at V and 0 bases at J, with 10 bases between. The CDR3 runs 14 residues. The CDR3 loop is CASSGYRSSYEQYF. The CDR3 DNA follows: TGTGCCAGCAGTGGGTACAGAAGCTCCTACGAGCAGTACTTC.

The genes are TRBV18 and TRBJ1-6; 8 bases align to TRBD1. Germline V CDR1 and CDR2: KGHSH, LQKENI. J gave up 11 bases and V 3 bases, and 9 bases lay outside the gene matches. The CDR3 contains 15 residues. Written as DNA, the CDR3 is TGTGCCAGCTCACCTATCAGGGGGCAGGATCCACCCCTCCACTTT. Translating it yields CASSPIRGQDPPLHF.

This clone has just a few counts. In the same sample, other DNA sequences code for this CDR3. CDR3 region: CASSLEGSTDTQYF. Written as DNA, the CDR3 is TGCGCCAGCAGCTTGGAGGGCAGCACAGATACGCAGTATTTT. The chain joins TRBV5-1 to TRBJ2-3; D not certain. V was trimmed by 0 bases and J by 0 bases, leaving 5 bases between them. CDR1 SGHRS and CDR2 YFSETQ come from the germline V gene. CDR3 size: 14 residues. The full variable domain, completed using reference TRBV5-1 and TRBJ2-3, is KAGVTQTPRYLIKTRGQQVTLSCSPISGHRSVSWYQQTPGQGLQFLFEYFSETQRNKGNFPGRFSGRQFSNSRSEMNVSTLELGDSALYLCASSLEGSTDTQYFGPGTRLTVL.

The chain has TRBV25-1 and TRBJ1-2, with unresolved D. The ends were cut back, 6 bases at V and 4 bases at J, with 6 bases in the middle. This CDR3 has 11 residues. Germline V gene data show CDR1 as MGHDK and CDR2 as SYGVNS. CDR3 in amino acids: CASRGPYGYTF. The CDR3 bases are TGTGCCAGCAGAGGGCCCTATGGCTACACCTTC.

This clone has more than one count but fewer than ten. The V call is TRBV7-6, the J call TRBJ2-7; 9 positions match TRBD1. The CDR3 consists of 15 residues. Germline-derived CDR1 and CDR2 are SGHVS and FNYEAQ. The V gene end was trimmed by 4 bases and the J gene end by 4 bases; junction bases not matched to a gene: 8. CDR3 bases: TGTGCCAGCAGCTCCGGGACAGGGCGGAATTACGAGCAGTACTTC. It translates to CASSSGTGRNYEQYF.

The CDR3 DNA reads TGTGCCAGCAGCGTAGGAGGTGCAGGTTTCAATGAGCAGTTCTTC. It yields the protein CASSVGGAGFNEQFF. J is TRBJ2-1 and V is TRBV9; D remains unclear. The CDR3 has 15 amino acids. Germline V CDR1 and CDR2: SGDLS, YYNGEE. With 0 bases removed from V and 6 bases from J, the gap between germline ends came to 13 bases. The full variable domain, its missing parts supplied by reference TRBV9 and TRBJ2-1, is DSGVTQTPKHLITATGQRVTLRCSPRSGDLSVYWYQQSLDQGLQFLIQYYNGEERAKGNILERFSAQQFPDLHSELNLSSLELGDSALYFCASSVGGAGFNEQFFGPGTRLTVL.

The chain couples TRBV19 to TRBJ1-1; the D is unclear. The CDR3 is made up of 15 amino acids. Per germline, CDR1 LNHDA and CDR2 SQIVND (reference sequence). V was cut by 7 bases and J by 5 bases, with 20 bases left in between. This chain's CDR3 is CASMAAAGRYTEAFF. In DNA form, the CDR3 reads TGTGCCAGTATGGCTGCGGCAGGACGTTATACTGAAGCTTTCTTT.

V usage is TRBV11-2 and J usage is TRBJ2-7, with D perhaps TRBD1 (6 bases). CDR1 and CDR2 from the germline V gene are SGHAT and FQNNGV. V was clipped by 2 bases and J by 2 bases, with 13 bases between them. This CDR3 has 15 amino acids. The DNA of the CDR3 is TGTGCCAGCAGCTTAATGTGGACAGTTACCTACGAGCAGTACTTC. It translates to CASSLMWTVTYEQYF. The full variable domain, completed using reference TRBV11-2 and TRBJ2-7, is EAGVAQSPRYKIIEKRQSVAFWCNPISGHATLYWYQQILGQGPKLLIQFQNNGVVDDSQLPKDRFSAERLKGVDSTLKIQPAKLEDSAVYLCASSLMWTVTYEQYFGPGTRLTVT.

This clone has a handful of counts. In DNA form, the CDR3 reads TGTGCCAGCAGCATTGAAGGGACTAGCGGGAGCTACGAGCAGTACTTC. This codes for CASSIEGTSGSYEQYF. V usage is TRBV7-3 and J usage is TRBJ2-7; TRBD2 matches 14 bases. CDR1 is SGHTA, CDR2 FQGTGA, per germline. V lost 5 bases, J lost 3 bases, and 6 bases stayed unmatched. The CDR3 contains 16 residues.

This clone was seen a few times. CDR3 sequence: CASSPPQLLDEQYF. Here the CDR3 DNA reads TGCGCCAGCAGCCCCCCTCAGCTCCTGGACGAGCAGTACTTC. This sequence joins TRBV5-1 and TRBJ2-7; no reliable D call. V shed 4 bases and J shed 5 bases, with 16 bases lying between them. Germline CDR1 reads SGHRS; CDR2 reads YFSETQ. This CDR3 has 14 residues. Looking up the rest from reference TRBV5-1 and TRBJ2-7 gives the full variable domain: KAGVTQTPRYLIKTRGQQVTLSCSPISGHRSVSWYQQTPGQGLQFLFEYFSETQRNKGNFPGRFSGRQFSNSRSEMNVSTLELGDSALYLCASSPPQLLDEQYFGPGTRLTVT.

This clone came up a few times. The V gene is TRBV18, the J gene TRBJ1-5; D perhaps matches TRBD1 (5 bases). CDR1 and CDR2 (germline): KGHSH, LQKENI. Trimming cost V 3 bases and J 7 bases, with 10 bases left between them. CDR3 length: 13 residues. The CDR3 DNA reads TGTGCCAGCTCACCGGTCCAGGGCCAGCCCCAGCATTTT. Translated: CASSPVQGQPQHF. The full variable domain, rest sourced from reference TRBV18 and TRBJ1-5, is NAGVMQNPRHLVRRRGQEARLRCSPMKGHSHVYWYRQLPEEGLKFMVYLQKENIIDESGMPKERFSAEFPKEGPSILRIQQVVRGDSAAYFCASSPVQGQPQHFGDGTRLSIL.

This clone was detected a few times. V usage is TRBV29-1 and J usage is TRBJ2-7, with no clear D. Trimming removed 4 bases from V and 2 bases from J, with 9 bases in between. Germline loops: CDR1 SQVTM, CDR2 ANQGSEA. The CDR3 contains 12 residues. CDR3 coding DNA: TGCAGCGTTGGCGAGGCGGCCTACGAGCAGTACTTC. As protein: CSVGEAAYEQYF.

This clone has more than one count but fewer than ten. The chain carries TRBV25-1 and TRBJ1-2; D may be TRBD1 (5 bases). This CDR3 has 13 amino acids. V shed 2 bases and J shed 2 bases, with 6 bases lying between them. The germline V gene encodes CDR1 MGHDK and CDR2 SYGVNS. In DNA, the CDR3 is TGTGCCAGCAGTGAAGGACAAAACTATGGCTACACCTTC. Its translation is CASSEGQNYGYTF.

V and J are TRBV5-3 and TRBJ2-5; the match to TRBD1 covers 7 bases. TRBV5-3 is annotated as an ORF whose role is uncertain. The junction had 3 bases not matched to a gene; V was cut back by 2 bases and J by 2 bases. This CDR3 is built from 14 residues. CDR3 sequence: CARSFGTAQETQYF. For the CDR3, the DNA is TGTGCCAGAAGCTTCGGGACAGCACAAGAGACCCAGTACTTC.

This chain connects TRBV15 to TRBJ2-7, with D possibly being TRBD1 (5 bases). The germline V gene has CDR1 LNHNV and CDR2 YYDKDF (reference sequence). The CDR3 sequence is 13 residues long. The germline V and J ends were trimmed by 0 bases and 5 bases, with 8 bases remaining between them. CDR3 amino acids: CATSRDIRDEQYF. The CDR3 DNA follows: TGTGCCACCAGCAGAGATATCAGGGACGAGCAGTACTTC.

This chain joins TRBV21-1 and TRBJ2-6; TRBD2 is the table's D call and was not checked against the DNA. TRBV21-1 is assigned pseudogene status. The CDR3 has 15 residues. CDR3 sequence (DNA): TGTGCCAGCAGCAAGGGGGGCTCTGGGGCCAACGTCCTGACTTTC. Its translation: CASSKGGSGANVLTF.

J is TRBJ1-5 and V is TRBV9; 7 nucleotides align to TRBD1. This CDR3 is built from 14 residues. Germline assignment: CDR1 SGDLS and CDR2 YYNGEE. J lost 6 bases, V lost 4 bases, and 7 bases had no gene match. The CDR3 bases are TGTGCCAGCAGCCCAGGGACAGTAACTCAGCCCCAGCATTTT. Its translation: CASSPGTVTQPQHF.

This clone was observed a handful of times. J is TRBJ2-7 and V is TRBV10-3; 11 bases are shared with TRBD1. The germline V gene encodes CDR1 ENHRY and CDR2 SYGVKD. V shed 10 bases and J 9 bases; nucleotides not matched to a gene: 11. The CDR3 is made up of 13 amino acids. CDR3 sequence reads: CATTDRGLVGQYF. The CDR3 nucleotides read TGTGCCACAACGGACAGGGGGCTGGTCGGGCAGTACTTC.

V gene TRBV6-5 combines with J gene TRBJ1-1; no clear D gene. Germline V gives CDR1 MNHEY, CDR2 SVGAGI. The CDR3 runs to 13 residues. The V end was cut by 5 bases, the J end by 7 bases, with 14 bases between. The CDR3 protein is CASSAHLWREAFF. The CDR3 DNA reads TGTGCCAGCAGTGCCCACCTATGGCGTGAAGCTTTCTTT.

This clone was counted only a few times. The genes are TRBV7-8 and TRBJ2-2, with D unclear. Between the trimmed V and J ends, which lost 2 bases and 0 bases, there was a span of 10 bases. CDR1 is SGHVS and CDR2 is FQNEAQ in the germline V gene. The CDR3 sequence is 16 residues long. DNA of the CDR3: TGTGCCAGCAGCTTAAACAGCAACGCGAACACCGGGGAGCTGTTTTTT. Its translation is CASSLNSNANTGELFF.

The CDR3 DNA sequence: TGTGCCAGCAGTGGGCTAACAGGAGCTAACTATGGCTACACCTTC. It encodes CASSGLTGANYGYTF. The chain couples TRBV27 to TRBJ1-2; the D gene is possibly TRBD1 (5 bases). The germline V gene has CDR1 MNHEY and CDR2 SMNVEV (reference sequence). The CDR3 totals 15 residues. V was pared by 5 bases and J by 0 bases, with 13 bases between.

The chain has TRBV7-6 and TRBJ2-3, with unresolved D. This CDR3 is built from 16 residues. Germline V gene sequence: CDR1 SGHVS, CDR2 FNYEAQ. With 1 base removed from V and 0 bases from J, the gap between germline ends came to 11 bases. The CDR3 is CASSLGAGRSTDTQYF. In DNA, the CDR3 is TGTGCCAGCAGCTTAGGGGCTGGCAGGAGCACAGATACGCAGTATTTT. The full variable domain, its missing parts supplied by reference TRBV7-6 and TRBJ2-3, is GAGVSQSPRYKVTKRGQDVALRCDPISGHVSLYWYRQALGQGPEFLTYFNYEAQQDKSGLPNDRFSAERPEGSISTLTIQRTEQRDSAMYRCASSLGAGRSTDTQYFGPGTRLTVL.

This clone was detected once. This chain connects TRBV14 to TRBJ2-1, with D uncertain. The germline V gene encodes CDR1 SGHDN and CDR2 FVKESK. The CDR3 is 11 residues long. V was pared by 1 base and J by 12 bases, with 7 bases between. The CDR3 protein is CASSQVAVQFF. For the CDR3, the DNA is TGTGCCAGCAGCCAAGTCGCAGTGCAGTTCTTC.